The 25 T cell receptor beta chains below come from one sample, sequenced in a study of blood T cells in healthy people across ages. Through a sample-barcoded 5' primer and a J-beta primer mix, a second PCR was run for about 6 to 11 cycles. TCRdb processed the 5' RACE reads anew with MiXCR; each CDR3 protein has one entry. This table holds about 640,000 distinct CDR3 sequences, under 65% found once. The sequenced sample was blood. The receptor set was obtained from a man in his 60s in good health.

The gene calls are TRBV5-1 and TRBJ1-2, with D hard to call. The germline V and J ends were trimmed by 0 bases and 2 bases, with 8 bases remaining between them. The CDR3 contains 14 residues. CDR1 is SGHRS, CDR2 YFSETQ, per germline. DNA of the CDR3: TGCGCCAGCAGCTTGGACGGAAACAACTATGGCTACACCTTC. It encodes CASSLDGNNYGYTF.

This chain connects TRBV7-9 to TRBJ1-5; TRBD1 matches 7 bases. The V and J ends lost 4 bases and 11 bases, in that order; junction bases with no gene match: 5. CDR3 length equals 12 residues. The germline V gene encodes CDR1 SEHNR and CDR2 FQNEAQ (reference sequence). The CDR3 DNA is TGTGCCAGCAGCTCGCGGACAGGTGCCCAGCATTTT. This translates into CASSSRTGAQHF.

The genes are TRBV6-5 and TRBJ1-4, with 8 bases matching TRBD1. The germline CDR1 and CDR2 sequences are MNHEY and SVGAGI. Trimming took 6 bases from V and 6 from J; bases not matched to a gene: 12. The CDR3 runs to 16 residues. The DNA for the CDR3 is TGTGCCAGCAGCCTAGGACAGGGAACCCCCGATGAAAAACTGTTTTTT. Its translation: CASSLGQGTPDEKLFF.

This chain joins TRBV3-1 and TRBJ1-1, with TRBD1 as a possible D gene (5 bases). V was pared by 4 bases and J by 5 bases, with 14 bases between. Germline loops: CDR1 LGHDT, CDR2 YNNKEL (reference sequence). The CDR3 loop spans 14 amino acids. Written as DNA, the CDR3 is TGTGCCAGCAGCCCCGGAGGGGCGTGGACTGAAGCTTTCTTT. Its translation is CASSPGGAWTEAFF. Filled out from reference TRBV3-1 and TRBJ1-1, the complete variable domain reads DTAVSQTPKYLVTQMGNDKSIKCEQNLGHDTMYWYKQDSKKFLKIMFSYNNKELIINETVPNRFSPKSPDKAHLNLHINSLELGDSAVYFCASSPGGAWTEAFFGQGTRLTVV.

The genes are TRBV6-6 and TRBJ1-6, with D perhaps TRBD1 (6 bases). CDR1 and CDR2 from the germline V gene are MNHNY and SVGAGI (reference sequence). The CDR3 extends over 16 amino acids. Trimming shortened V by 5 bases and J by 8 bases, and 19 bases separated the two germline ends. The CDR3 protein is CASSPPPPDSHSPLHF. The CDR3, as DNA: TGTGCCAGCAGTCCGCCGCCCCCGGACAGCCATTCACCCCTCCACTTT.

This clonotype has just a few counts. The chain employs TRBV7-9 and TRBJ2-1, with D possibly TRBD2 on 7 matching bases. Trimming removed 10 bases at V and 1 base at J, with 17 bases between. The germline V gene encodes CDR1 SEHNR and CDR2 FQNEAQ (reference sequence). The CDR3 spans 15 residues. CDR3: CATPRRGQSYNEQFF. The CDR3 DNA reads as TGTGCCACCCCGCGGCGGGGGCAATCCTACAATGAGCAGTTCTTC.

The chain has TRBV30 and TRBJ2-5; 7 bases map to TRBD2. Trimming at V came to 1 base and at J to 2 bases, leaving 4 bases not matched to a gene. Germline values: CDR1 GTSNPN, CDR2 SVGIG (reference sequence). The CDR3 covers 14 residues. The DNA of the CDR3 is TGTGCCTGGAGTGGGACTAGGGGACAAGAGACCCAGTACTTC. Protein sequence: CAWSGTRGQETQYF.

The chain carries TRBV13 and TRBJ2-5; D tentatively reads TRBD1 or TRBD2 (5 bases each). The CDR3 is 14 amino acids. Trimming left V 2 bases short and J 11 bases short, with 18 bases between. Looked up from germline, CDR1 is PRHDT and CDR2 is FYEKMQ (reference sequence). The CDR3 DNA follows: TGTGCCAGCAGCTTACGTGGGGGTCCAGGTGAGCAGTACTTC. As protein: CASSLRGGPGEQYF.

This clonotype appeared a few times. CDR3 loop: CASSQQVDYGYTF. As DNA, the CDR3 is TGTGCCAGCAGTCAACAGGTCGACTATGGCTACACCTTC. V usage is TRBV28 and J usage is TRBJ1-2; D may be TRBD1 (5 bases). The CDR3 sequence is 13 residues long. V dropped 5 bases and J dropped 3 bases, with 10 bases sitting between them. CDR1 and CDR2 from the germline V gene are MDHEN and SYDVKM.

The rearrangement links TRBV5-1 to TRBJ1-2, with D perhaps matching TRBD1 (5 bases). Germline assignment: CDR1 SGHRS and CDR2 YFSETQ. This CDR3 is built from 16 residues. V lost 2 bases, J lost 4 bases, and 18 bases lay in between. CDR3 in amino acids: CASSFQGLEDLYGYTF. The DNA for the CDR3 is TGCGCCAGCAGCTTCCAGGGTTTGGAGGATCTCTATGGCTACACCTTC.

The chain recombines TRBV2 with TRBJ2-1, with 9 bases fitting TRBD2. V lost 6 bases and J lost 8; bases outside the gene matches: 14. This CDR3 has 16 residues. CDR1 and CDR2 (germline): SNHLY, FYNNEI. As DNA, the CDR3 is TGTGCCAGCAGAGCCCGTATAGCGGGAGTATGGGATGAGCAGTTCTTC. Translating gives CASRARIAGVWDEQFF.

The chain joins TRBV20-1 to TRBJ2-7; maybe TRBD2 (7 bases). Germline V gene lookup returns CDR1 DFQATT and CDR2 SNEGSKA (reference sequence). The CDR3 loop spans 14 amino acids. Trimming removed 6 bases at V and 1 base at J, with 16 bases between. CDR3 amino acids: CSAEGGGGSYEQYF. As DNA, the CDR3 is TGCAGTGCCGAGGGGGGAGGGGGTTCCTACGAGCAGTACTTC.

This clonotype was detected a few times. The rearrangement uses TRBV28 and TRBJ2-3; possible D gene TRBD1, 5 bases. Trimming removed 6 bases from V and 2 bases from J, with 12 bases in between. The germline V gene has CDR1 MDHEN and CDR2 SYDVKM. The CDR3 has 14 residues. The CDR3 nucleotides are TGTGCCAGCAGAAAAGGGGTAAACACAGATACGCAGTATTTT. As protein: CASRKGVNTDTQYF. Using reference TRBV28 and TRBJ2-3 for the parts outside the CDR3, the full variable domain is DVKVTQSSRYLVKRTGEKVFLECVQDMDHENMFWYRQDPGLGLRLIYFSYDVKMKEKGDIPEGYSVSREKKERFSLILESASTNQTSMYLCASRKGVNTDTQYFGPGTRLTVL.

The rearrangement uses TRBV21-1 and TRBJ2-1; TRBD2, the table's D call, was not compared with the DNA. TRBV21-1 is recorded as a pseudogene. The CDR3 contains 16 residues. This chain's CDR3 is CASSRTSNLSYNEQFF. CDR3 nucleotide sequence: TGTGCCAGCAGCAGGACTAGCAACCTCTCCTACAATGAGCAGTTCTTC.

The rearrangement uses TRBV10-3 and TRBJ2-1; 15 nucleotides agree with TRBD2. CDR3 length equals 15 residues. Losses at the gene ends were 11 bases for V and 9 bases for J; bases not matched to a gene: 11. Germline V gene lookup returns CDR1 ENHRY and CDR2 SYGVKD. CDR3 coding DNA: TGTGCCGTCGGGACTAGCGGGGGGCCCTTTGGTGAGCAGTTCTTC. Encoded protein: CAVGTSGGPFGEQFF.

The CDR3 reads CASSGGDSSYEQYF. CDR3 bases: TGCGCCAGCAGCGGAGGGGACAGTTCCTACGAGCAGTACTTC. The chain employs TRBV5-1 and TRBJ2-7; tentatively, D is TRBD1 (7 bases). Trimming took 4 bases from V and 1 from J, leaving 12 bases between them. Per germline, CDR1 SGHRS and CDR2 YFSETQ. The CDR3 is 14 residues long.

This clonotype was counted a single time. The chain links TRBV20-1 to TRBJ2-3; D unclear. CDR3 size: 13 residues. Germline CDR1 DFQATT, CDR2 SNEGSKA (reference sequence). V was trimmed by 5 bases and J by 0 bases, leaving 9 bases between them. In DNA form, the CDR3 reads TGCAGTGCTCCGCAGGACAGCACAGATACGCAGTATTTT. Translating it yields CSAPQDSTDTQYF.

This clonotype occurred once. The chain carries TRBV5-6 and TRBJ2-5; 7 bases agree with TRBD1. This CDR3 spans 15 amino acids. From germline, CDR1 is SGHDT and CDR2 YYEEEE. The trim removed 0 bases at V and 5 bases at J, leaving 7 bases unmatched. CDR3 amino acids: CASSLVSAGGETQYF. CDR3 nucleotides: TGTGCCAGCAGCTTGGTGTCTGCAGGGGGTGAGACCCAGTACTTC.

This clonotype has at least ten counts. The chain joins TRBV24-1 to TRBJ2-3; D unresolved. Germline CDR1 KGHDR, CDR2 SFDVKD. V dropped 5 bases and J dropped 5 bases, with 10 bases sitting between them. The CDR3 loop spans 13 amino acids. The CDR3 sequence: CATSGQLGDTQYF. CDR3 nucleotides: TGTGCCACCAGTGGCCAACTGGGAGATACGCAGTATTTT.

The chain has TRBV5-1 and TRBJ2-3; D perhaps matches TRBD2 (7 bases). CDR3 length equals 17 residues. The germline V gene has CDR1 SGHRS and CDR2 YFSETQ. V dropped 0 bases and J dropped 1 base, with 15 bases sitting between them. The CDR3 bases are TGCGCCAGCAGCTTGGGCCCCGGGGGGCGAGGCACAGATACGCAGTATTTT. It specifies CASSLGPGGRGTDTQYF.

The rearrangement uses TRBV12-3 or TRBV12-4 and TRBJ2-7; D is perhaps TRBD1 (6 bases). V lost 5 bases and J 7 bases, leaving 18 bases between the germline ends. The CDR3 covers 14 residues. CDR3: CASSPHTGSEEQYF. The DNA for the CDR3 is TGTGCCAGCAGTCCTCATACAGGGAGCGAAGAGCAGTACTTC.

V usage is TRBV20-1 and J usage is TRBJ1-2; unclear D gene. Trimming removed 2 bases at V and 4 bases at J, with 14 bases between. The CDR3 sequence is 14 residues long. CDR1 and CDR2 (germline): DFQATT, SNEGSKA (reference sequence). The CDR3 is CSARWQENPYGYTF. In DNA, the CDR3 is TGCAGTGCTAGATGGCAGGAGAATCCCTATGGCTACACCTTC.

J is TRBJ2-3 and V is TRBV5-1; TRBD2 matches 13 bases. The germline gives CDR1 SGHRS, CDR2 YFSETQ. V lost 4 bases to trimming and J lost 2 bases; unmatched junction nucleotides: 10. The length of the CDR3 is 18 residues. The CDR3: CASSPGLAGALLTDTQYF. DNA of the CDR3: TGCGCCAGCAGCCCTGGACTAGCGGGGGCACTCCTCACAGATACGCAGTATTTT.

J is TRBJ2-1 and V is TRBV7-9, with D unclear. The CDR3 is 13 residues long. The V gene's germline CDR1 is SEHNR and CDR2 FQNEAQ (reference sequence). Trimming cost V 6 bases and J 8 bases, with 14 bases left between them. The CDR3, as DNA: TGTGCCAGCAGGTCTTCTGGCCCCGATGAGCAGTTCTTC. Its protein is CASRSSGPDEQFF.

CDR3 nucleotide sequence: TGTGCCAGCAGTGTAGGACAGGGGCTTCAAGAGACCCAGTACTTC. It specifies CASSVGQGLQETQYF. The V gene is TRBV2, the J gene TRBJ2-5; TRBD1 matches at 9 bases. V shed 4 bases and J 2 bases; nucleotides not matched to a gene: 5. This CDR3 contains 15 residues. Germline V gene lookup returns CDR1 SNHLY and CDR2 FYNNEI. The full variable domain, rest sourced from reference TRBV2 and TRBJ2-5, is EPEVTQTPSHQVTQMGQEVILRCVPISNHLYFYWYRQILGQKVEFLVSFYNNEISEKSEIFDDQFSVERPDGSNFTLKIRSTKLEDSAMYFCASSVGQGLQETQYFGPGTRLLVL.